This T cell receptor beta chain was identified in a study of human thymus T cells. Overall study findings and caveats: Overlap was high between thymic repertoires from unrelated individuals, as reported in related research. Seemingly biased V and J gene usage marked thymic and blood repertoires.

Data came from immunoSEQ multiplex PCR; TCRdb stores just in-frame clones and leaves some out. The sample holds 65,000 to 90,000 clones, roughly 96% seen once. Notes on this clone: The antigen is not known.

The CDR3 is made up of 16 amino acids. Germline V gene data show CDR1 as SGHTA and CDR2 as FQGNSA. Trimming removed 0 bases from V and 0 bases from J, with 10 bases in between. Thymic resections from corrective heart surgery supplied the tissue. The sample donors, healthy Finnish infants, were having corrective surgery for congenital heart defects. The sample consisted of thymus tissue. The rearrangement joins TRBV7-2 to TRBJ2-3; D unresolved. The receptor comes from a girl under three years old with a congenital heart defect but otherwise immunologically healthy. DNA of the CDR3: TGTGCCAGCAGCTTAGCGGTAAAGCTAAGCACAGATACGCAGTATTTT. Protein sequence: CASSLAVKLSTDTQYF.